Below, one T cell receptor (beta chain) is given with its context. No antigen is known for it. This record comes from a study of response to subunit inactivated influenza vaccine. Study-wide findings and caveats: New T cells are recruited in small numbers by each seasonal influenza vaccination, according to the authors' suggestion.

TCRdb processed the RT-PCR reads anew with MiXCR; each CDR3 protein has one entry. The sample contains 500,000 to 550,000 distinct CDR3 sequences, more than 7% of which appear only once. The CDR3 is 14 residues long. Trimming took 0 bases from V and 7 from J; bases not matched to a gene: 3. Germline assignment: CDR1 MNHEY and CDR2 SVGAGI. This TCR was sampled from a man between 50 and 75 years old who received an inactivated influenza vaccine. V is TRBV6-5 and J is TRBJ1-2; 9 positions match TRBD1. Sequenced material: PBMCs from blood, taken about 23 months after vaccination. The CDR3 is CASSYSTGGFGYTF. CDR3 nucleotides: TGTGCCAGCAGTTACTCGACAGGGGGGTTTGGCTACACCTTC.